Listed below are T cell receptor beta chains from one sample, sequenced in a study of T cell responses to AZD1222 COVID-19 vaccine. Measured with immunoSEQ multiplex PCR; TCRdb has only the in-frame clones, and not every one. The top ten clones hold approximately 0.52% of a sample with approximately 300,000 clones, roughly 93% of them seen once. The sample consisted of peripheral blood, taken 28 days after the second AZD1222 dose. These receptors all stem from an adult who received the AZD1222 COVID-19 vaccine. Both conserved end residues are part of each CDR3. A D gene is named only where the DNA matches it firmly.

>TRBV29-1|.
CSVLETEAFF
>TRBV19|.
CASSGTGSNQPQHF
>TRBV10-3|.
CATQRSGNTIYF
>TRBV6-1|TRBD2
CASSEATGGNEQFF
>TRBV4-3|TRBD2
CASSQDLSGAGVVSSTDTQYF
>TRBV27|TRBD1
CASSDAGGRPTDTQYF
>TRBV28|TRBD2
CASSLIAGGSEQFF
>TRBV5-5|.
CASSLAPGGSYNEQFF
>TRBV15|TRBD1
CATSRDRGLSTDTQYF
>TRBV28|TRBD2
CASSAPFWRGGRPGELFF